These T cell receptor beta chains were read from a single sample in a study of glioma-infiltrating T cells. TCRdb used MiXCR to reprocess the multiplex PCR reads, holding one entry per CDR3 protein. The sample has fewer than 200,000 distinct CDR3 sequences, under 55% seen once. The sample comprised glioma tissue, nonneoplastic brain tissue, or PBMCs (not recorded which). These receptors came from a human donor with low-grade glioma or glioblastoma, undergoing nonglioma brain surgery, or in good health (not recorded which). Each CDR3 is given with its conserved first and last residue. A D gene is named only where the DNA matches it firmly. Clone size appears in some rows only: once, few, many, or a class for an expanded clone.

d_call | j_call | clone_size | v_call | cdr3_nt | cdr3_aa
TRBD1 | TRBJ2-1 | - | TRBV19 | TGTGCCAGTAGTCGGACAGGGGGAAAGGATTTCTACAATGAGCAGTTCTTC | CASSRTGGKDFYNEQFF
TRBD2 | TRBJ2-7 | - | TRBV7-2 | TGTGCCAGCAGCCTAGTGGGGACTAGCGGGAGTCATGAGCAGTACTTC | CASSLVGTSGSHEQYF
- | TRBJ1-2 | - | TRBV28 | TGTGCCAGCAGGCACCAATGTGAGGGCTACACCTTC | CASRHQCEGYTF
- | TRBJ2-7 | once | TRBV7-9 | TGTGCCAGCAGCGCCTGCTACGAGCAGTACTTC | CASSACYEQYF
TRBD1 | TRBJ2-7 | many | TRBV28 | TGTGCCAGCAGACCCGGGACAGTCTCGAGAGAGCAGTACTTC | CASRPGTVSREQYF
- | TRBJ2-7 | many | TRBV6-1 | TGTGCCAGCCGAACGGCTCGGGACGCCTTCTACGAGCAGTACTTC | CASRTARDAFYEQYF
- | TRBJ2-7 | - | TRBV6-2/TRBV6-3 | TGTGCCAGCAGTTCCTACAGGGGGCGGAGTATAGCGGGGTCCTACGAGCAGTACTTC | CASSSYRGRSIAGSYEQYF
TRBD2 | TRBJ2-1 | many | TRBV28 | TGTGCCAGCATCACCCGACTAGCGGGAAGCTCCTACAATGAGCAGTTCTTC | CASITRLAGSSYNEQFF
- | TRBJ2-1 | - | TRBV5-5 | TGTGCCAGCAGCTTGGGGGTTGGGAATTACAATGAGCAATTCTTC | CASSLGVGNYNEQFF
- | TRBJ1-1 | once | TRBV10-3 | TGTGCCATCCGCAATTATCACACTGAATCTTTCTTT | CAIRNYHTESFF
- | TRBJ1-6 | - | TRBV28 | TGTGCCAGCAGTTTGCATGTAGGGGCCTATAATTCACCCCTCCACTTT | CASSLHVGAYNSPLHF
TRBD2 | TRBJ2-1 | - | TRBV7-2 | TGTGCCAGCAGCCTAGCGGGAGGTAGCCACAATGAGCAGTTCTTC | CASSLAGGSHNEQFF